The 18 T cell receptor beta chains reported below all come from one sample, sequenced in a study of human T cells and chemical hapten exposure. Noted time point: patch test 1, 2 weeks after DPC sensitization. Treatment: therapeutic diphenylcyclopropenone sensitization with weekly scalp DPC. TCRdb ran MiXCR on the RACE reads and lists one entry per CDR3 protein. The sample includes about 120,000 distinct CDR3 sequences, 12% to 15% of them seen just once. Sequenced here: whole blood, sampled in connection with sensitization to the hapten diphenylcyclopropenone (DPC). The receptors derive from a man between 18 and 29 years old with alopecia areata. Some clones in this sample may be carry-over from other donors' samples.

This clonotype showed up just a few times. The chain employs TRBV6-2 or TRBV6-3 and TRBJ2-1, with D possibly being TRBD1 or TRBD2 (6 bases each). This CDR3 has 16 residues. V gave up 5 bases and J gave up 8 bases, with 22 bases separating them. The germline CDR1 and CDR2 sequences are MNHEY and SVGEGT. The CDR3: CASSPIPGDIRYEQFF. CDR3 nucleotides: TGTGCCAGCAGTCCCATTCCGGGGGACATACGATATGAGCAGTTCTTC.

In this sample, this clonotype turned up many times. The chain links TRBV2 to TRBJ2-7, with unresolved D. Trimming took off 7 bases at V and 3 bases at J, with 13 bases between the two ends. Germline loops: CDR1 SNHLY, CDR2 FYNNEI. The CDR3 is made up of 13 amino acids. This CDR3 is CASNRIYGYEQYV. CDR3 DNA: TGTGCCAGCAATAGAATCTACGGCTACGAGCAGTACGTC.

This clonotype was detected many times. V is TRBV6-5 and J is TRBJ1-6; no definite D call. CDR1 is MNHEY and CDR2 is SVGAGI in the germline V gene. The CDR3 length is 12 residues. V gave up 6 bases and J gave up 7 bases, with 7 bases separating them. The CDR3 region has the DNA TGTGCCAGCAGGTTTCCGAATTCACCCCTCCACTTT. Amino acid sequence: CASRFPNSPLHF.

This clonotype turned up a few times. The junction differs from germline at one of its ends, possibly a read error. The chain carries TRBV7-2 and TRBJ2-1; TRBD2 agrees at 7 bases. CDR3 length equals 13 residues. CDR1 is SGHTA and CDR2 is FQGNSA in the germline V gene. The CDR3: CASSPGRANGQFF. CDR3 DNA: TGTGCCAGCAGCCCAGGGAGGGCCAATGGGCAGTTCTTC.

The chain combines TRBV10-3 with TRBJ2-2; tentative D call: TRBD1 (6 bases). This CDR3 has 15 amino acids. The germline gives CDR1 ENHRY, CDR2 SYGVKD. With 2 bases removed from V and 0 bases from J, the gap between germline ends came to 7 bases. Written as DNA, the CDR3 is TGTGCCATCAGTGAGAAGGGGGCGAACACCGGGGAGCTGTTTTTT. This encodes CAISEKGANTGELFF.

In its sample, this clonotype was seen many times. The V call is TRBV12-3 or TRBV12-4, the J call TRBJ2-5; D gene ambiguous. The CDR3 has 11 amino acids. V was pared by 6 bases and J by 1 base, with 3 bases between. CDR3 coding DNA: TGTGCCAGCAGCTTCCAAGAGACCCAGTACTTC. Translation: CASSFQETQYF.

This clonotype showed up many times. This chain connects TRBV2 to TRBJ1-1; D gene uncertain. Trimming stripped 6 bases from V and 4 bases from J, with 6 bases between. This CDR3 is built from 11 residues. The V gene's germline CDR1 is SNHLY and CDR2 FYNNEI. DNA of the CDR3: TGTGCCAGCAGGGGAGGCACTGAAGCTTTCTTT. Protein product: CASRGGTEAFF. The whole variable domain, filled in from reference TRBV2 and TRBJ1-1, reads EPEVTQTPSHQVTQMGQEVILRCVPISNHLYFYWYRQILGQKVEFLVSFYNNEISEKSEIFDDQFSVERPDGSNFTLKIRSTKLEDSAMYFCASRGGTEAFFGQGTRLTVV.

V gene TRBV5-1 combines with J gene TRBJ2-3; a possible D gene is TRBD2 (6 bases). Germline-derived CDR1 and CDR2 are SGHRS and YFSETQ. Trimming left V 3 bases short and J 0 bases short, with 14 bases between. CDR3 size: 16 residues. CDR3 DNA sequence: TGCGCCAGCAGCTGGGGGGTTCTGTCTAGCACAGATACGCAGTATTTT. Amino acid sequence: CASSWGVLSSTDTQYF.

CDR3 region: CASSQTVGELFF. The CDR3 DNA is TGCGCCAGCAGCCAAACGGTCGGGGAGCTGTTTTTT. This chain links TRBV4-1 with TRBJ2-2; no definite D call. The CDR3 is 12 residues long. Germline CDR1 and CDR2: MGHRA and YSYEKL. V gave up 2 bases and J gave up 7 bases, with 5 bases separating them.

This clonotype was detected only a few times. V and J are TRBV7-8 and TRBJ1-5; D remains unclear. This CDR3 is 15 amino acids long. From germline, CDR1 is SGHVS and CDR2 FQNEAQ. The ends were cut back, 2 bases at V and 6 bases at J, with 14 bases in the middle. For the CDR3, the DNA is TGTGCCAGCAGCTTACAGAGGACTGGAGGTCAGCCCCAGCATTTT. It encodes CASSLQRTGGQPQHF.

J is TRBJ2-2 and V is TRBV5-4; tentatively, D is TRBD1 or TRBD2 (5 bases each). Looked up from germline, CDR1 is SGHNT and CDR2 is YYREEE (reference sequence). Trimming shortened V by 2 bases and J by 3 bases, and 8 bases separated the two germline ends. This CDR3 region has 14 residues. CDR3 loop: CASSLGTYTGELFF. The CDR3 nucleotides read TGTGCCAGCAGCTTAGGGACCTACACCGGGGAGCTGTTTTTT.

The CDR3 DNA follows: TGCGCCAGCACCTGGACAGGGGGGAACACTGAAGCTTTCTTT. Its protein is CASTWTGGNTEAFF. The chain has TRBV5-1 and TRBJ1-1; 10 nucleotides align to TRBD1. CDR1 is SGHRS, CDR2 YFSETQ, per germline. CDR3 length: 14 residues. V shed 6 bases, J shed 1 base, and the junction held 3 bases outside the gene matches.

The V call is TRBV20-1, the J call TRBJ2-4, with D possibly matching TRBD2 (6 bases). The CDR3 is made up of 12 amino acids. Germline values: CDR1 DFQATT, CDR2 SNEGSKA (reference sequence). V gave up 0 bases and J gave up 15 bases, with 15 bases separating them. The CDR3 loop reads CSAREGGAAVYF. The CDR3 region has the DNA TGCAGTGCTAGAGAGGGCGGGGCTGCTGTGTACTTC.

The CDR3 reads CASSQQFYNSPLHF. The CDR3 nucleotides read TGTGCCAGCAGTCAACAGTTCTATAATTCACCCCTCCACTTT. This rearrangement joins TRBV28 to TRBJ1-6; D unclear. The germline V gene encodes CDR1 MDHEN and CDR2 SYDVKM. CDR3 length: 14 amino acids. Trimming shortened V by 5 bases and J by 3 bases, and 8 bases separated the two germline ends.

The chain links TRBV12-3 or TRBV12-4 to TRBJ1-1; the D is unclear. The V and J ends lost 1 base and 1 base respectively, with 10 bases between them. CDR3 size: 15 residues. The CDR3 region is CASSLVGVGNTEAFF. For the CDR3, the DNA is TGTGCCAGCAGTTTAGTTGGGGTAGGGAACACTGAAGCTTTCTTT.

This clonotype was recorded once. The CDR3 reads CASTNHRGTDTQYF. CDR3 DNA: TGTGCCAGCACCAACCACAGGGGCACAGATACGCAGTATTTT. The chain joins TRBV2 to TRBJ2-3; D possibly corresponds to TRBD1 (6 bases). Germline CDR1 is SNHLY and CDR2 is FYNNEI. This CDR3 has 14 residues. V lost 7 bases, J lost 1 base, and 12 bases lay in between.

This clonotype was recorded a few times. This chain links TRBV2 with TRBJ1-1, with 10 bases aligning to TRBD1. CDR1 and CDR2 (germline): SNHLY, FYNNEI. J gave up 5 bases and V 7 bases, and 1 base lay outside the gene matches. There are 12 residues in the CDR3. CDR3 residues: CASTDRGTEAFF. For the CDR3, the DNA is TGTGCCAGCACGGACAGGGGGACTGAAGCTTTCTTT.

This clonotype came up a few times. This rearrangement joins TRBV7-2 to TRBJ1-2; D not resolved. Germline CDR1 SGHTA, CDR2 FQGNSA. The CDR3 runs 12 residues. Deletions cut 5 bases from V and 4 bases from J, with 8 bases between. The CDR3 sequence is CASSMMFYGYTF. The CDR3 region has the DNA TGTGCCAGCAGCATGATGTTCTATGGCTACACCTTC.